Included here is one T cell receptor beta chain sequence, with context. The CDR3 extends over 14 amino acids. V was clipped by 7 bases and J by 0 bases, with 13 bases between them. Germline V CDR1 and CDR2: SGDLS, YYNGEE. This sample was included in a study of blood T cell repertoires in COVID-19. Study-level information: Acute and convalescent COVID-19 specimens originated in the United States, Italy and Spain.

The method was immunoSEQ multiplex PCR; TCRdb's version includes in-frame clones alone and lacks a portion of them. Counted here are 25,000 to 35,000 clones, under 95% occurring once; the ten biggest clones make up around 2.4%. Sequencing input: peripheral blood. The chain employs TRBV9 and TRBJ1-2; weak D call: TRBD1 (6 bases). This TCR was recovered from a man between 50 and 59 years old with active COVID-19. The CDR3 reads CASGGGTPNYGYTF. DNA of the CDR3: TGTGCCAGCGGGGGGGGCACCCCTAACTATGGCTACACCTTC.